Listed below are T cell receptor beta chains from one sample, sequenced in a study of molecular identifiers for immune sequencing clone quantification. TCRdb re-derived calls from the PCR reads in MiXCR, one entry per CDR3 protein. The table has about 320,000 distinct CDR3 sequences, about a fifth seen once. Input material: naive CD8+ T cells from blood, with Jurkat cell RNA spiked in. These receptor sequences come from a human donor in good health. Some libraries in this study had Jurkat cell RNA spiked in. Each CDR3 is given with its conserved first and last residue. The D gene is left open where the match is weak. Clone size is stated in some rows and not others, as once, few, many or a class when expanded.

J gene,V gene,D gene,clone size,CDR3 DNA,CDR3 protein
TRBJ2-2,TRBV7-9,NA,few,TGTGCCAGCAGCTCTACCGTCGAGGGGGCCGGGGAGCTGTTTTTT,CASSSTVEGAGELFF
TRBJ2-7,TRBV20-1,TRBD1,NA,TGCAGTGCTAGAGATCAGGACAGGATCGCGGACTACGAGCAGTACTTC,CSARDQDRIADYEQYF
TRBJ2-5,TRBV6-2/TRBV6-3,NA,many,TGTGCCAGCAGTTACTCTCACCAGACCCAGTACTTC,CASSYSHQTQYF
TRBJ1-1,TRBV4-3,NA,many,TGCGCCAGCAGCCAAGATGGGGTGAACACTGAAGCTTTCTTT,CASSQDGVNTEAFF
TRBJ1-1,TRBV4-1,NA,many,TGCGCCAGCAGCCAAGGTAGTGAAGCTTTCTTT,CASSQGSEAFF
TRBJ2-3,TRBV11-2,NA,few,TGTGCCAGCAGCGTGGGGTACTCCCACACAGATACGCAGTATTTT,CASSVGYSHTDTQYF
TRBJ2-3,TRBV4-1,NA,many,TGCGCCAGCAGCCCTGAAGGTAGAATGGGCACAGATACGCAGTATTTT,CASSPEGRMGTDTQYF
TRBJ2-7,TRBV7-9,TRBD2,many,TGTGCCAGCAGCTTACTGGGGGTAGCTAGCGGGAGCACAGAGCAGTACTTC,CASSLLGVASGSTEQYF
TRBJ1-1,TRBV4-3,TRBD1,many,TGCGCCAGCAGCCCAACAGGGGAGAATGAAGCTTTCTTT,CASSPTGENEAFF
TRBJ1-6,TRBV4-1,NA,few,TGCGCCAGCAGCCAATTTTTAGGGGGGGCGCCCGGGAATTCACCCCTCCACTTT,CASSQFLGGAPGNSPLHF
TRBJ2-7,TRBV3-1,NA,NA,TGTGCCAGCAGCCACTGGACCTACGGGTACGAGCAGTACTTC,CASSHWTYGYEQYF
TRBJ2-3,TRBV12-3/TRBV12-4,NA,many,TGTGCCAGCAGTTTAGCCGCGGGGCGGGTCACAGATACGCAGTATTTT,CASSLAAGRVTDTQYF
TRBJ2-3,TRBV13,TRBD2,few,TGTGCCAGCAGCTTAATCGGACTAGCGGGAGGCGGTGGCACAGATACGCAGTATTTT,CASSLIGLAGGGGTDTQYF
TRBJ2-7,TRBV6-2/TRBV6-3,TRBD1,NA,TGTGCCAGCAAACCCGACGGACAGGGCCTTCGGTACGAGCAGTACTTC,CASKPDGQGLRYEQYF
TRBJ2-5,TRBV7-3,TRBD2,NA,TGTGCCAGCAGCTCAAGAGGGGAACTAGCGGGAGGAAAAGAGACCCAGTACTTC,CASSSRGELAGGKETQYF